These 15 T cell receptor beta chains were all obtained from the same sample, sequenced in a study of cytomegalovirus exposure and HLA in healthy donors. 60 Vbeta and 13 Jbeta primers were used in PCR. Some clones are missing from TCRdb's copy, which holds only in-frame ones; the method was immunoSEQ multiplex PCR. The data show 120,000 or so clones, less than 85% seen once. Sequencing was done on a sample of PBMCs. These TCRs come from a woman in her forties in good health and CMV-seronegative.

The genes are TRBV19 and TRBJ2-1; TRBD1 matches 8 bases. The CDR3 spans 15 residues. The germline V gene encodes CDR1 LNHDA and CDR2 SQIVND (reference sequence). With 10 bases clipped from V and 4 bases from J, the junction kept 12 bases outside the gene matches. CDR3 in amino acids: CATTVGTGRYNEQFF. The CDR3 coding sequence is TGTGCCACCACCGTCGGGACAGGTAGATACAATGAGCAGTTCTTC. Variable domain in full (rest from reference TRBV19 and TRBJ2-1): DGGITQSPKYLFRKEGQNVTLSCEQNLNHDAMYWYRQDPGQGLRLIYYSQIVNDFQKGDIAEGYSVSREKKESFPLTVTSAQKNPTAFYLCATTVGTGRYNEQFFGPGTRLTVL.

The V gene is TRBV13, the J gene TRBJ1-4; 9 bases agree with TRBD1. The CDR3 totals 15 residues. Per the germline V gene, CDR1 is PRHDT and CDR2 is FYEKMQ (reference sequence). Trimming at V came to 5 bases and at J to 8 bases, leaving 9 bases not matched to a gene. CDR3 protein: CASSLSDRGREKLFF. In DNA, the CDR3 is TGTGCCAGCAGCCTCTCGGACAGGGGTCGGGAAAAACTGTTTTTT.

CDR3 nucleotides: TGTGCCAGCAGTTTAGTGTCAGGGATTAACTATGGCTACACCTTC. Translating it yields CASSLVSGINYGYTF. The chain carries TRBV28 and TRBJ1-2, with D maybe TRBD1 (5 bases). The germline V and J ends were trimmed by 2 bases and 1 base, with 11 bases remaining between them. The CDR3 sequence is 15 residues long. From germline, CDR1 is MDHEN and CDR2 SYDVKM.

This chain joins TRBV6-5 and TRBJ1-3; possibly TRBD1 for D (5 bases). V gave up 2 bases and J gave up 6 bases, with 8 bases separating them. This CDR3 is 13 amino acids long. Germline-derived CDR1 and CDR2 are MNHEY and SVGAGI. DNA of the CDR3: TGTGCCAGCAGTTACGACAGTTCAAACACCATATATTTT. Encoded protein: CASSYDSSNTIYF.

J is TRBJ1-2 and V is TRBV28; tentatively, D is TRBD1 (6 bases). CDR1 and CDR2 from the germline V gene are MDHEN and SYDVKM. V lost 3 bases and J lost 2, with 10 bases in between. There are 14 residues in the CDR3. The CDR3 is CASSLLGANYGYTF. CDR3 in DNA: TGTGCCAGCAGTTTGTTGGGGGCGAACTATGGCTACACCTTC.

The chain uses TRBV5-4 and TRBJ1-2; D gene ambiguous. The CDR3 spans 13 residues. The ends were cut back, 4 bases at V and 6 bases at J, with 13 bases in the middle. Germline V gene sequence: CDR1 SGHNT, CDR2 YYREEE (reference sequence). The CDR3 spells CASSRGSPDGYTF. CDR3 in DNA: TGTGCCAGCAGCAGAGGGAGCCCTGATGGCTACACCTTC.

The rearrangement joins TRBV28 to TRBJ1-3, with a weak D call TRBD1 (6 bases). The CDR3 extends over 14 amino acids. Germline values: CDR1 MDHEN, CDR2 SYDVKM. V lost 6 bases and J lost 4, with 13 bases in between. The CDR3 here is CASSLTGTGNTIYF. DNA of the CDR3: TGTGCCAGCAGCCTAACCGGGACAGGAAACACCATATATTTT. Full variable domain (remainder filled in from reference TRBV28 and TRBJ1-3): DVKVTQSSRYLVKRTGEKVFLECVQDMDHENMFWYRQDPGLGLRLIYFSYDVKMKEKGDIPEGYSVSREKKERFSLILESASTNQTSMYLCASSLTGTGNTIYFGEGSWLTVV.

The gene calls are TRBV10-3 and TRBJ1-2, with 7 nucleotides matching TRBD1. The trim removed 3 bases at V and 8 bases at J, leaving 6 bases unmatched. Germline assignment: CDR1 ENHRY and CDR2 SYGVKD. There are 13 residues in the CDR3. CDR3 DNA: TGTGCCATCAGTGAATCGGGGACAGAAGGCTACACCTTC. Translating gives CAISESGTEGYTF.

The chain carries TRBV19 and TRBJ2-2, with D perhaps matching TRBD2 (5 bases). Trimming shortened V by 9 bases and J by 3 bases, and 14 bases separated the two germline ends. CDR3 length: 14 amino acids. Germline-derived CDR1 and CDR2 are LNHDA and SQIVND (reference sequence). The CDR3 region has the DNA TGTGCCAGCCCCCGGACTGGGGACACCGGGGAGCTGTTTTTT. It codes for CASPRTGDTGELFF.

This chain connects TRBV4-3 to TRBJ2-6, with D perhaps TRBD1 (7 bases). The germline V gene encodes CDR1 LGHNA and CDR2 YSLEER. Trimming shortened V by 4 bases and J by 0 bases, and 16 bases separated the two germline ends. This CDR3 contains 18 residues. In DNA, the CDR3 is TGCGCCAGCAGCCCCGGGCGGGACAGCTACTCTGGGGCCAACGTCCTGACTTTC. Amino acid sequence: CASSPGRDSYSGANVLTF.

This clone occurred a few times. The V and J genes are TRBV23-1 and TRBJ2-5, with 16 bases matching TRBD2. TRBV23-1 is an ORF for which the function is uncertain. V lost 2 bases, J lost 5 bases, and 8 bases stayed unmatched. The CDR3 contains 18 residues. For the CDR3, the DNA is TGCGCCAGCAGTCAAACCTCGGGGACTAGCGGGAGGGGGGAGACCCAGTACTTC. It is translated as CASSQTSGTSGRGETQYF.

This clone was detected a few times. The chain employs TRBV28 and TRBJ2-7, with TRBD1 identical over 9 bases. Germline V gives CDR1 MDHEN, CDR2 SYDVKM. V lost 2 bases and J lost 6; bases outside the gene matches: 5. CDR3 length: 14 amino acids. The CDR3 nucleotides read TGTGCCAGCAGTTTACAACAGGGGGCGGCCGAGCAGTACTTC. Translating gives CASSLQQGAAEQYF.

CDR3 coding DNA: TGTGCCAGCACCCGGGGAGAGAACACTGAAGCTTTCTTT. As protein: CASTRGENTEAFF. This sequence joins TRBV7-9 and TRBJ1-1; D is uncertain. Germline V CDR1 and CDR2: SEHNR, FQNEAQ (reference sequence). Trimming cost V 7 bases and J 1 base, with 10 bases left between them. This CDR3 contains 13 residues.

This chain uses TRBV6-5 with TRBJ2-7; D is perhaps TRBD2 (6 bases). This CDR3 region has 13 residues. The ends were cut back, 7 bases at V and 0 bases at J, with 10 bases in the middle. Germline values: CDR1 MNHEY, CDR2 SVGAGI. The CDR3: CASTGGDSYEQYF. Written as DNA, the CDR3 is TGTGCCAGCACAGGCGGGGACTCCTACGAGCAGTACTTC.

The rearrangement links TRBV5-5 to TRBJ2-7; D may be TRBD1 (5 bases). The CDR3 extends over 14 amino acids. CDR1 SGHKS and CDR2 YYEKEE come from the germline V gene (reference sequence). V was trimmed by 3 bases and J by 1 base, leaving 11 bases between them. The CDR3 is CASSYDRTSYEQYF. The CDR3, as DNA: TGTGCCAGCAGCTACGACAGAACTTCCTACGAGCAGTACTTC.